The entry below gives a single TCR beta chain sequence along with its context. The sample originates from a study of cytomegalovirus exposure and HLA in healthy donors. Researchers ran the PCR with 60 Vbeta and 13 Jbeta primers. Clones were read by immunoSEQ multiplex PCR, and TCRdb kept only the in-frame ones, dropping some. The sample has 94,000 or so clones, 60% to 80% seen once. The CDR3 loop spans 14 amino acids. Germline loops: CDR1 SEHNR, CDR2 FQNEAQ (reference sequence). The junction had 5 bases not matched to a gene; V was cut back by 4 bases and J by 6 bases. The specimen sequenced was PBMCs. This TCR derives from a man in his 60s in good health and CMV-seronegative. The chain has TRBV7-9 and TRBJ2-1, with TRBD2 matching 8 bases. CDR3 nucleotide sequence: TGTGCCAGCAGCTCAAACGGGGGGGGCAATGAGCAGTTCTTC. Protein product: CASSSNGGGNEQFF.